This T cell receptor beta chain is drawn from a study of shared clonotypes between healthy human individuals. Findings of the study overall: About 5% of naive CD4 clonotypes were shared across a few donors. In the sorted subsets, rarefaction showed sequencing was incomplete despite large depth. Relative to clonotypes present in all four donors, those not shared had lower generation probabilities.

Germline lookup yields CDR1 SGDLS and CDR2 YYNGEE. The CDR3 is 14 residues long. V lost 3 bases and J lost 6, with 14 bases in between. Several immunoSEQ plates held equal portions of the genomic DNA taken from each subset. TCRdb keeps only in-frame clones here, not all; method: immunoSEQ multiplex PCR. The sample consists of 2.3 million or so clones, 85% to 95% of them appearing once. On this clone: Its specificity is not known.

The sample taken for sequencing was naive CD4+ T cells from PBMCs. Subset in this sample: CD45RA+ positively selected. The sequence was collected from a young man in good health. Some clones in this sample may be carry-over from other donors' samples. This rearrangement joins TRBV9 to TRBJ2-3; perhaps TRBD2 as D (6 bases). CDR3: CASSARLGSDTQYF. CDR3 in DNA: TGTGCCAGCAGCGCCCGACTAGGAAGCGATACGCAGTATTTT.